This is a list of T cell receptor beta chains from one sample in a study of pediatric ulcerative colitis. TCRdb keeps only in-frame clones here, not all; method: immunoSEQ multiplex PCR. The sample has some 37,000 clones, around 78% seen once. The sequenced material came from gut tissue. These receptors were collected from a boy aged 5-17 years with moderate ulcerative colitis. Each CDR3 is given with its conserved first and last residue. The D gene is left open where the match is weak. Clone size is stated in some rows and not others, as once, few, many or a class when expanded.

J gene: TRBJ1-4
D gene: NA
clone size: once
V gene: TRBV5-1
CDR3 protein: CASSSGVGSGEKLFF
CDR3 DNA: TGCGCCAGCTCCTCCGGGGTGGGAAGCGGTGAAAAACTGTTTTTT

J gene: TRBJ2-7
D gene: TRBD2
clone size: NA
V gene: TRBV6-6
CDR3 protein: CASSYDPATSAYEQYF
CDR3 DNA: TGTGCCAGCAGTTACGATCCCGCAACTAGCGCCTACGAGCAGTACTTC

J gene: TRBJ2-7
D gene: NA
clone size: NA
V gene: TRBV5-1
CDR3 protein: CASSLGAGTYEQYF
CDR3 DNA: TGCGCCAGCAGCCTGGGGGCAGGGACCTACGAGCAGTACTTC

J gene: TRBJ1-1
D gene: NA
clone size: NA
V gene: TRBV5-1
CDR3 protein: CASSWGSLEGEGAEAFF
CDR3 DNA: TGCGCCAGCAGCTGGGGATCGCTAGAGGGAGAGGGAGCTGAAGCTTTCTTT

J gene: TRBJ2-7
D gene: TRBD1
clone size: once
V gene: TRBV5-1
CDR3 protein: CASSLGPGQGAISNYEQYF
CDR3 DNA: TGCGCCAGCAGCCTTGGGCCGGGACAGGGGGCTATATCGAACTACGAGCAGTACTTC

J gene: TRBJ2-7
D gene: TRBD2
clone size: NA
V gene: TRBV27
CDR3 protein: CASRGGFGTSGTYEQYF
CDR3 DNA: TGTGCCAGCAGGGGGGGATTCGGGACTAGCGGCACCTACGAGCAGTACTTC

J gene: TRBJ2-7
D gene: NA
clone size: NA
V gene: TRBV2
CDR3 protein: CASSLAGVGVQYF
CDR3 DNA: TGTGCCAGCAGCCTTGCCGGGGTAGGCGTGCAGTACTTC

J gene: TRBJ2-1
D gene: TRBD2
clone size: NA
V gene: TRBV16
CDR3 protein: CASSQALAGHYNEQFF
CDR3 DNA: TGTGCCAGCAGCCAAGCCCTAGCGGGACATTACAATGAGCAGTTCTTC

J gene: TRBJ2-7
D gene: NA
clone size: NA
V gene: TRBV7-9
CDR3 protein: CASSLVGDGTSGQYF
CDR3 DNA: TGTGCCAGCAGCTTAGTAGGGGACGGGACCTCCGGGCAGTACTTC

J gene: TRBJ1-5
D gene: NA
clone size: NA
V gene: TRBV19
CDR3 protein: CASSIDGWAMISNQPQHF
CDR3 DNA: TGTGCCAGTAGTATAGATGGGTGGGCGATGATTAGCAATCAGCCCCAGCATTTT

J gene: TRBJ2-3
D gene: TRBD2
clone size: NA
V gene: TRBV5-1
CDR3 protein: CASSLAAASGSNTQYF
CDR3 DNA: TGCGCCAGCAGCTTGGCCGCTGCTAGCGGGAGTAATACGCAGTATTTT

J gene: TRBJ2-1
D gene: TRBD2
clone size: few
V gene: TRBV7-3
CDR3 protein: CASSPRGTSFRNEQFF
CDR3 DNA: TGTGCCAGCAGCCCCCGCGGGACTAGCTTTCGGAATGAGCAGTTCTTC

J gene: TRBJ1-2
D gene: NA
clone size: few
V gene: TRBV5-1
CDR3 protein: CASSLVAIGNYGYTF
CDR3 DNA: TGCGCCAGCAGCTTGGTGGCTATAGGGAACTATGGCTACACCTTC

J gene: TRBJ1-2
D gene: NA
clone size: NA
V gene: TRBV7-6
CDR3 protein: CASSLVSGTANYGYTF
CDR3 DNA: TGTGCCAGCAGCTTAGTTTCCGGCACAGCCAATTATGGCTACACCTTC

J gene: TRBJ2-5
D gene: TRBD2
clone size: NA
V gene: TRBV5-1
CDR3 protein: CASSPGLAGGETQYF
CDR3 DNA: TGCGCCAGCAGCCCGGGACTAGCGGGGGGAGAGACCCAGTACTTC

J gene: TRBJ1-1
D gene: TRBD1
clone size: NA
V gene: TRBV28
CDR3 protein: CASRPGQGTEAFF
CDR3 DNA: TGTGCCAGCAGGCCGGGACAGGGGACTGAAGCTTTCTTT

J gene: TRBJ2-3
D gene: NA
clone size: NA
V gene: TRBV6-5
CDR3 protein: CASSYNYSPHVDTQYF
CDR3 DNA: TGTGCCAGCAGTTACAACTATTCGCCCCATGTTGATACGCAGTATTTT

J gene: TRBJ2-7
D gene: TRBD1
clone size: NA
V gene: TRBV11-2
CDR3 protein: CASSLGQGVYEQYF
CDR3 DNA: TGTGCCAGCAGCTTGGGACAGGGGGTCTACGAGCAGTACTTC

J gene: TRBJ1-2
D gene: NA
clone size: NA
V gene: TRBV4-3
CDR3 protein: CASSQDMTDHGYTF
CDR3 DNA: TGCGCCAGCAGCCAAGATATGACTGACCATGGCTACACCTTC

J gene: TRBJ2-3
D gene: NA
clone size: NA
V gene: TRBV21-1
CDR3 protein: CASSKPRTNSRKTGTSTDTQYF
CDR3 DNA: TGTGCCAGCAGCAAACCCCGAACTAACTCAAGGAAGACAGGTACTAGCACAGATACGCAGTATTTT

J gene: TRBJ1-1
D gene: NA
clone size: NA
V gene: TRBV5-1
CDR3 protein: CASSLGVGTNTEAFF
CDR3 DNA: TGCGCCAGCAGCTTGGGAGTAGGGACGAACACTGAAGCTTTCTTT

J gene: TRBJ2-3
D gene: NA
clone size: NA
V gene: TRBV7-8
CDR3 protein: CASSFSGSTDTQYF
CDR3 DNA: TGTGCCAGCAGCTTTTCAGGGAGCACAGATACGCAGTATTTT

J gene: TRBJ2-1
D gene: TRBD2
clone size: NA
V gene: TRBV6-5
CDR3 protein: CASSYKTSGGGEQFF
CDR3 DNA: TGTGCCAGCAGTTACAAGACTAGCGGGGGTGGTGAGCAGTTCTTC

J gene: TRBJ2-7
D gene: NA
clone size: few
V gene: TRBV5-1
CDR3 protein: CASSFVAGGSSYEQYF
CDR3 DNA: TGCGCCAGCAGCTTTGTTGCTGGGGGGAGCTCCTACGAGCAGTACTTC

J gene: TRBJ2-1
D gene: NA
clone size: NA
V gene: TRBV4-3
CDR3 protein: CASSQDRKGEQFF
CDR3 DNA: TGCGCCAGCAGCCAAGATAGGAAGGGTGAGCAGTTCTTC

J gene: TRBJ2-1
D gene: TRBD1
clone size: NA
V gene: TRBV5-1
CDR3 protein: CASSFWDRGRNEQFF
CDR3 DNA: TGCGCCAGCAGCTTTTGGGACAGGGGGCGAAATGAGCAGTTCTTC

J gene: TRBJ2-7
D gene: TRBD2
clone size: NA
V gene: TRBV4-3
CDR3 protein: CASSQERTSGGSDPSYEQYF
CDR3 DNA: TGCGCCAGCAGCCAAGAGAGAACTAGCGGGGGGTCAGACCCCTCCTACGAGCAGTACTTC

J gene: TRBJ2-1
D gene: TRBD2
clone size: once
V gene: TRBV5-1
CDR3 protein: CASSLGSGGSYNEQFF
CDR3 DNA: TGCGCCAGCAGCTTAGGTAGCGGGGGCTCCTACAATGAGCAGTTCTTC

J gene: TRBJ1-5
D gene: NA
clone size: few
V gene: TRBV5-8
CDR3 protein: CASSLGGINQPQHF
CDR3 DNA: TGTGCCAGCAGCTTGGGAGGGATCAATCAGCCCCAGCATTTT

J gene: TRBJ1-2
D gene: NA
clone size: NA
V gene: TRBV19
CDR3 protein: CASSITGTANYGYTF
CDR3 DNA: TGTGCCAGTAGTATTACAGGGACTGCTAACTATGGCTACACCTTC

J gene: TRBJ2-5
D gene: TRBD2
clone size: NA
V gene: TRBV7-2
CDR3 protein: CASSLEVGLALETQYF
CDR3 DNA: TGTGCCAGCAGCTTAGAGGTTGGACTAGCGCTGGAGACCCAGTACTTC

J gene: TRBJ1-2
D gene: NA
clone size: once
V gene: TRBV11-1
CDR3 protein: CASSLVPGESLNYGYTF
CDR3 DNA: TGTGCCAGCAGCTTAGTTCCGGGTGAATCTCTTAACTATGGCTACACCTTC

J gene: TRBJ1-3
D gene: NA
clone size: once
V gene: TRBV30
CDR3 protein: CAWKGVPKTIYF
CDR3 DNA: TGTGCCTGGAAGGGAGTCCCAAAGACCATATATTTT

J gene: TRBJ2-7
D gene: NA
clone size: once
V gene: TRBV6-1
CDR3 protein: CASSETQGKGEYF
CDR3 DNA: TGTGCCAGCAGTGAAACTCAGGGAAAAGGGGAGTACTTC

J gene: TRBJ2-7
D gene: NA
clone size: NA
V gene: TRBV5-6
CDR3 protein: CASGQGFTYEQYF
CDR3 DNA: TGTGCCAGCGGCCAGGGTTTCACCTACGAGCAGTACTTC